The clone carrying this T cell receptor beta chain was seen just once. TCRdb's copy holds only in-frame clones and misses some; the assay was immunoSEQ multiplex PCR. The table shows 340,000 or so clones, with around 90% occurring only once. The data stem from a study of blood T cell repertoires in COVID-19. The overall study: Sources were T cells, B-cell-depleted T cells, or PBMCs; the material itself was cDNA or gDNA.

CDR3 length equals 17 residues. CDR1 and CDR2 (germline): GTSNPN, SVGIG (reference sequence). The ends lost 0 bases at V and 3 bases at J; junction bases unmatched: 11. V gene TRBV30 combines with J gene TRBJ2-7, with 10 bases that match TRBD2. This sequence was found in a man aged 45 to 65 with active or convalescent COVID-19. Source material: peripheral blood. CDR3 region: CAWSVELAGLIVYEQYF. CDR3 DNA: TGTGCCTGGAGTGTGGAACTAGCGGGGTTAATCGTCTACGAGCAGTACTTC.